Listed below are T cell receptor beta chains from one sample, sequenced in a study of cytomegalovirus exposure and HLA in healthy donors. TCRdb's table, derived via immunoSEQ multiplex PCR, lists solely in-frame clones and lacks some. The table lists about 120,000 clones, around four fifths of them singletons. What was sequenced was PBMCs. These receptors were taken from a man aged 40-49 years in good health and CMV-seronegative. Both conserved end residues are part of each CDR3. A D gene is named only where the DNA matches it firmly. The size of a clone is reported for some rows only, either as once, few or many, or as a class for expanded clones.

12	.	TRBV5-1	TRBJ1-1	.	TGCGCCAGCAGCCGACAGAACACTGAAGCTTTCTTT	CASSRQNTEAFF
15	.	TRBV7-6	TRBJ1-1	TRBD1	TGTGCCAGCAGCCGAGATCTGGACAGGGGTCGTTCAGCTTTCTTT	CASSRDLDRGRSAFF
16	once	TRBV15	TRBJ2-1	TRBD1	TGTGCCACCAGCAGAGATTTACAGGGGGCGCTGAATGAGCAGTTCTTC	CATSRDLQGALNEQFF
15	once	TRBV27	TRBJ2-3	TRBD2	TGTGCCAGCAGTCCCCGGGCTAGCGGGACAGATACGCAGTATTTT	CASSPRASGTDTQYF
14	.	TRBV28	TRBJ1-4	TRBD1	TGTGCCAGCAGTTTTAGACAGGGTGGGGAAAAACTGTTTTTT	CASSFRQGGEKLFF
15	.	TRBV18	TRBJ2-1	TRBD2	TGTGCCAGCTCACCCCTAGCGGGGGGTTACAATGAGCAGTTCTTC	CASSPLAGGYNEQFF
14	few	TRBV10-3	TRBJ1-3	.	TGTGCCATCAATGGGGACTCTGCTGGAAACACCATATATTTT	CAINGDSAGNTIYF
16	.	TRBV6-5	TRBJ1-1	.	TGTGCCAGCAGTTACGGTGGGCCCGGGGAGAACACTGAAGCTTTCTTT	CASSYGGPGENTEAFF
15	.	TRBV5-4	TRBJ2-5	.	TGTGCCAGCAGCTTGCAGCAGGGGTCGGGTGAGACCCAGTACTTC	CASSLQQGSGETQYF
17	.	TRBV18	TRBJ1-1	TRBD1	TGTGCCAGCTCACCAGCGGGGACAGCCGTCATGAACATTGAAGCTTTCTTT	CASSPAGTAVMNIEAFF
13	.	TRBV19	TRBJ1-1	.	TGTGCCAGCCGCCCCCCTATGAGGACTGAAGCTTTCTTT	CASRPPMRTEAFF
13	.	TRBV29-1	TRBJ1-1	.	TGCAGCGGGGGAGATTATAGGGAGGCTGAAGCTTTCTTT	CSGGDYREAEAFF
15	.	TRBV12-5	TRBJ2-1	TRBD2	TGTGCTAGTGGCCCACCTAGCGGGGGGGCGGATGAGCAGTTCTTC	CASGPPSGGADEQFF
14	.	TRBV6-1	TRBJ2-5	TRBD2	TGTGCCAGCAGTGCGGGGGGTGGAGAAGAGACCCAGTACTTC	CASSAGGGEETQYF
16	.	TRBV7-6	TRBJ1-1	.	TGTGCCAGCAGCTCGTCCATCCCCCGGGTTAACACTGAAGCTTTCTTT	CASSSSIPRVNTEAFF
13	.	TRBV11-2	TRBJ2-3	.	TGTGCCAGCAGCTTATCTTACACAGATACGCAGTATTTT	CASSLSYTDTQYF
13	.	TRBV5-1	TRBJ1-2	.	TGCGCCAGCAGCTTGGCAGGGGATCATGGCTACACCTTC	CASSLAGDHGYTF
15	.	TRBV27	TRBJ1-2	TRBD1	TGTGCCAGCACCCGAAGGGGGACAGGGGGAGATGGCTACACCTTC	CASTRRGTGGDGYTF
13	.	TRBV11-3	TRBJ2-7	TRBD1	TGTGCCAGCAGCTGGGACAGGGACTACGAGCAGTACTTC	CASSWDRDYEQYF
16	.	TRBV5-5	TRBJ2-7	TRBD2	TGTGCCAGCAGCGCGGGACTAGCGGGAGCGTCATACGAGCAGTACTTC	CASSAGLAGASYEQYF
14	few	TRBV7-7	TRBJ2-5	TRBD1	TGTGCTAGCAGCTTCACAGGGGTCCAAGAGACCCAGTACTTC	CASSFTGVQETQYF
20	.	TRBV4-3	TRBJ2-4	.	TGCGCCAGCAGCCAAGCGTTGCGGTTCTATGACCGGGACACTTGGGACATTCAGTACTTC	CASSQALRFYDRDTWDIQYF